Presented here are 28 T cell receptor beta chains from one specimen sequenced in a study of shared clonotypes between healthy human individuals. Clones were sequenced by immunoSEQ multiplex PCR, and TCRdb holds only the in-frame ones, with some missing. The table has more than 2 million clones, approximately 96% seen once; the top ten hold less than 0.15%. The sequenced material came from naive CD4+ T cells sorted from blood. Documented subset: CD45RA+ positively selected. Every receptor here comes from a man aged 18 to 30 in good health.

The chain employs TRBV5-8 and TRBJ1-6; D is ambiguous. CDR3 length: 14 residues. V dropped 0 bases and J dropped 10 bases, with 11 bases sitting between them. Germline V gives CDR1 SGHTS, CDR2 YDEGEE. The CDR3 DNA reads as TGTGCCAGCAGCTTGGCGGGATTAGGATCACCCCTCCACTTT. Amino acids: CASSLAGLGSPLHF.

This clone has just one count. The V gene is TRBV30, the J gene TRBJ1-1, with a tentative D call TRBD1 (5 bases). Deletions cut 3 bases from V and 0 bases from J, with 14 bases between. The CDR3 spans 15 residues. The germline gives CDR1 GTSNPN, CDR2 SVGIG (reference sequence). The CDR3 DNA follows: TGTGCCTGGAGAGGGAGCTGGACACTGAACACTGAAGCTTTCTTT. Translating it yields CAWRGSWTLNTEAFF.

The CDR3 DNA sequence: TGTGCCAGTATGGGACAGTCCACAGATACGCAGTATTTT. Its protein product is CASMGQSTDTQYF. This chain connects TRBV19 to TRBJ2-3; 7 bases agree with TRBD1. The CDR3 is 13 amino acids. After removal of 7 bases from V and 2 bases from J, the junction contained 3 bases not matched to a gene. Germline V gives CDR1 LNHDA, CDR2 SQIVND (reference sequence). Using reference TRBV19 and TRBJ2-3 for the parts outside the CDR3, the full variable domain is DGGITQSPKYLFRKEGQNVTLSCEQNLNHDAMYWYRQDPGQGLRLIYYSQIVNDFQKGDIAEGYSVSREKKESFPLTVTSAQKNPTAFYLCASMGQSTDTQYFGPGTRLTVL.

About this clone itself: The same CDR3 arises from other DNA sequences in this sample as well. This rearrangement joins TRBV5-1 to TRBJ1-6, with unresolved D. Trimming cost V 2 bases and J 0 bases, with 6 bases left between them. In germline, CDR1 is SGHRS, CDR2 YFSETQ. The CDR3 covers 15 residues. The CDR3 sequence: CASSLESSYNSPLHF. The CDR3 region has the DNA TGCGCCAGCAGCTTAGAGAGCTCCTATAATTCACCCCTCCACTTT.

The chain has TRBV28 and TRBJ1-5; tentatively, D is TRBD1 (5 bases). CDR1 is MDHEN, CDR2 SYDVKM, per germline. There are 13 residues in the CDR3. Trimming removed 6 bases from V and 7 bases from J, with 13 bases in between. The CDR3 protein is CASSFREVQPQHF. Here the CDR3 DNA reads TGTGCCAGCAGCTTCAGGGAAGTCCAGCCCCAGCATTTT.

In this sample, this clone turned up once. The CDR3 loop reads CAWSAGTSGYEQYF. The CDR3, as DNA: TGTGCCTGGAGTGCCGGGACTAGCGGGTACGAGCAGTACTTC. The chain uses TRBV30 and TRBJ2-7; TRBD2 aligns across 12 bases. The V gene's germline CDR1 is GTSNPN and CDR2 SVGIG (reference sequence). V was clipped by 1 base and J by 4 bases; unmatched bases: 2. This CDR3 spans 14 amino acids.

This chain uses TRBV6-1 with TRBJ1-5, with 8 bases fitting TRBD1. There are 14 residues in the CDR3. The V gene end was trimmed by 4 bases and the J gene end by 4 bases; junction bases not matched to a gene: 3. The germline V gene encodes CDR1 MNHNS and CDR2 SASEGT. CDR3 sequence: CASSGDRPNQPQHF. The CDR3 DNA reads as TGTGCCAGCAGTGGGGACAGGCCGAATCAGCCCCAGCATTTT.

The rearrangement joins TRBV11-3 to TRBJ2-7; possibly TRBD1 or TRBD2 for D (5 bases each). Trimming cost V 5 bases and J 6 bases, with 14 bases left between them. The CDR3 runs 13 residues. The germline V gene encodes CDR1 SGHNT and CDR2 YENEEA. Here the CDR3 reads CASSPAHGGEQYF. The CDR3 DNA sequence: TGTGCCAGCAGCCCTGCGCATGGGGGCGAGCAGTACTTC.

The chain combines TRBV5-1 with TRBJ2-4; TRBD2 is a possible D gene (6 bases). V dropped 4 bases and J dropped 3 bases, with 26 bases sitting between them. The CDR3 contains 19 residues. Germline assignment: CDR1 SGHRS and CDR2 YFSETQ. The DNA for the CDR3 is TGCGCCAGCAGCCCATCCCAGCTCGGAGGGAGCTTAGTCAAAAACATTCAGTACTTC. As protein: CASSPSQLGGSLVKNIQYF.

Comment on this clone: This specimen includes other DNA sequences encoding the same CDR3. This chain links TRBV11-2 with TRBJ2-3; no clear D gene. Trimming removed 1 base from V and 1 base from J, with 6 bases in between. Germline lookup yields CDR1 SGHAT and CDR2 FQNNGV. The CDR3 covers 14 residues. In nucleotides, the CDR3 is TGTGCCAGCAGCTTAGTGGTGGGCACAGATACGCAGTATTTT. Encoded protein: CASSLVVGTDTQYF. The entire variable domain, with the rest obtained from reference TRBV11-2 and TRBJ2-3, is as follows: EAGVAQSPRYKIIEKRQSVAFWCNPISGHATLYWYQQILGQGPKLLIQFQNNGVVDDSQLPKDRFSAERLKGVDSTLKIQPAKLEDSAVYLCASSLVVGTDTQYFGPGTRLTVL.

The V gene is TRBV19, the J gene TRBJ1-4; D uncertain. CDR1 is LNHDA and CDR2 is SQIVND in the germline V gene (reference sequence). This CDR3 has 15 residues. Trimming pared 4 bases from V and 11 bases from J, leaving 20 bases between. For the CDR3, the DNA is TGTGCCAGTAGTACCTCCTCCCCAAGGGAAAGCAAACTGTTTTTT. It translates to CASSTSSPRESKLFF.

The chain is built from TRBV10-3 and TRBJ2-5; 7 bases are a match to TRBD2. The CDR3 loop spans 16 amino acids. J gave up 1 base and V 6 bases, and 11 bases lay outside the gene matches. Germline V CDR1 and CDR2: ENHRY, SYGVKD. The CDR3 sequence: CAISVGVAGSQETQYF. CDR3 nucleotides: TGTGCCATCAGCGTCGGAGTAGCGGGCTCCCAAGAGACCCAGTACTTC.

The rearrangement joins TRBV6-5 to TRBJ2-7; TRBD2 is a possible D gene (5 bases). Germline V lookup: CDR1 MNHEY, CDR2 SVGAGI. The V end was cut by 10 bases, the J end by 0 bases, with 13 bases between. This CDR3 has 13 amino acids. The CDR3 region is CATMRDYSYEQYF. Written as DNA, the CDR3 is TGTGCCACTATGAGGGATTACTCCTACGAGCAGTACTTC.

The gene calls are TRBV10-2 and TRBJ1-5; no reliable D call. CDR3 length: 14 residues. CDR1 is WSHSY and CDR2 is SAAADI in the germline V gene. With 3 bases removed from V and 3 bases from J, the gap between germline ends came to 9 bases. The CDR3 nucleotides read TGCGCCAGCAGTGACCCAGATTTCAATCAGCCCCAGCATTTT. Translating gives CASSDPDFNQPQHF.

This sequence joins TRBV7-2 and TRBJ2-5; 12 bases match TRBD2. The V gene's germline CDR1 is SGHTA and CDR2 FQGNSA. Losses at the gene ends were 4 bases for V and 3 bases for J; bases not matched to a gene: 3. The CDR3 is 15 amino acids. The DNA of the CDR3 is TGTGCCAGCAGCTCCGGACTAGCGGGAAAAGAGACCCAGTACTTC. Translating gives CASSSGLAGKETQYF.

The J gene is TRBJ1-1, the V gene TRBV7-2; D is perhaps TRBD1 (5 bases). This CDR3 has 14 amino acids. Trimming removed 5 bases from V and 1 base from J, with 11 bases in between. Germline V gene sequence: CDR1 SGHTA, CDR2 FQGNSA. This CDR3 reads CASSHQDRNTEAFF. CDR3 nucleotides: TGTGCCAGCAGCCACCAAGACAGGAACACTGAAGCTTTCTTT.

The chain couples TRBV6-5 to TRBJ2-3, with TRBD1 matching over 10 bases. The V gene's germline CDR1 is MNHEY and CDR2 SVGAGI. The CDR3 has 16 residues. The V and J ends lost 0 bases and 4 bases, in that order; junction bases with no gene match: 4. As DNA, the CDR3 is TGTGCCAGCAGTTACTCGTGGGGACAGGGGTCAGATACGCAGTATTTT. It codes for CASSYSWGQGSDTQYF.

The V and J genes are TRBV27 and TRBJ1-6, with 9 bases matching TRBD1. The germline V gene encodes CDR1 MNHEY and CDR2 SMNVEV (reference sequence). The CDR3 spans 16 residues. With 5 bases clipped from V and 13 bases from J, the junction kept 15 bases outside the gene matches. CDR3 region: CASSRGTGTGLSPLHF. CDR3 nucleotides: TGTGCCAGCAGTCGGGGGACCGGGACAGGGCTTTCGCCCCTCCACTTT.

In DNA form, the CDR3 reads TGTGCCAGCAGCTTGGTTTTCGGATCAGATACGCAGTATTTT. Translating gives CASSLVFGSDTQYF. The chain is built from TRBV5-4 and TRBJ2-3; D is unresolved. V was pared by 0 bases and J by 4 bases, with 9 bases between. This CDR3 is 14 amino acids long. Germline CDR1 and CDR2: SGHNT and YYREEE (reference sequence).

The chain couples TRBV5-1 to TRBJ1-1; maybe TRBD1 (6 bases). CDR3 size: 15 residues. CDR1 is SGHRS, CDR2 YFSETQ, per germline. V was clipped by 4 bases and J by 6 bases, with 19 bases between them. For the CDR3, the DNA is TGCGCCAGCAGCATCCGGACAGACCGAGGATCTGAAGCTTTCTTT. This translates into CASSIRTDRGSEAFF.

The rearrangement joins TRBV6-1 to TRBJ1-2; tentative D call: TRBD1 (5 bases). V lost 10 bases to trimming and J lost 2 bases, with 14 bases between them. The CDR3 extends over 13 amino acids. CDR1 and CDR2 from the germline V gene are MNHNS and SASEGT. For the CDR3, the DNA is TGTGCCATTCAGGGAGGGGCCAACTATGGCTACACCTTC. Translating it yields CAIQGGANYGYTF.

This clone was seen a single time. The rearrangement joins TRBV10-3 to TRBJ1-5; 7 bases align to TRBD1. Germline V gives CDR1 ENHRY, CDR2 SYGVKD. V dropped 2 bases and J dropped 0; count of bases not matched to a gene: 7. The CDR3 length is 17 residues. Here the CDR3 reads CAISELMTGISNQPQHF. DNA for the CDR3: TGTGCCATCAGTGAGCTAATGACAGGGATTAGCAATCAGCCCCAGCATTTT.

The rearrangement uses TRBV9 and TRBJ1-3; no definite D call. CDR3 length equals 14 residues. Germline V gives CDR1 SGDLS, CDR2 YYNGEE. V lost 0 bases to trimming and J lost 4 bases, with 8 bases between them. This chain's CDR3 is CASSVVANGNTIYF. The CDR3 DNA sequence: TGTGCCAGCAGCGTAGTGGCTAACGGAAACACCATATATTTT.

This chain links TRBV6-6 with TRBJ1-4; D is possibly TRBD1 (5 bases). Germline CDR1 reads MNHNY; CDR2 reads SVGAGI (reference sequence). The CDR3 is made up of 16 amino acids. V shed 6 bases and J shed 1 base, with 15 bases lying between them. CDR3 bases: TGTGCCAGCAGAGTTTGGCGGGGGAAAACTAATGAAAAACTGTTTTTT. Translated: CASRVWRGKTNEKLFF.

The CDR3 DNA reads TGTGCCAGCAGTTTATGGGGTCGGGGGGGCACTGAAGCTTTCTTT. This codes for CASSLWGRGGTEAFF. The J gene is TRBJ1-1, the V gene TRBV28, with D tentatively TRBD1 (5 bases). The CDR3 contains 15 residues. V lost 0 bases to trimming and J lost 4 bases, with 12 bases between them. Germline V gene sequence: CDR1 MDHEN, CDR2 SYDVKM.

The V and J genes are TRBV7-9 and TRBJ1-5; D may be TRBD1 (5 bases). The CDR3 is made up of 14 amino acids. Germline CDR1 is SEHNR and CDR2 is FQNEAQ (reference sequence). V was trimmed by 1 base and J by 4 bases, leaving 8 bases between them. CDR3 DNA sequence: TGTGCCAGCAGCTTAGATTGGGGGAATCAGCCCCAGCATTTT. Translating gives CASSLDWGNQPQHF. Full variable domain (missing parts from reference TRBV7-9 and TRBJ1-5): DTGVSQNPRHKITKRGQNVTFRCDPISEHNRLYWYRQTLGQGPEFLTYFQNEAQLEKSRLLSDRFSAERPKGSFSTLEIQRTEQGDSAMYLCASSLDWGNQPQHFGDGTRLSIL.

This clone was seen repeatedly, ten times or more. The chain uses TRBV11-1 and TRBJ1-1, with D hard to call. V lost 3 bases, J lost 4 bases, and 9 bases lay in between. CDR1 and CDR2 (germline): SGHAT, FQDESV (reference sequence). The CDR3 loop spans 13 amino acids. CDR3 in amino acids: CASSFGPFTEAFF. CDR3 coding DNA: TGTGCCAGCAGCTTCGGGCCGTTCACTGAAGCTTTCTTT. The whole variable domain, filled in from reference TRBV11-1 and TRBJ1-1, reads EAEVAQSPRYKITEKSQAVAFWCDPISGHATLYWYRQILGQGPELLVQFQDESVVDDSQLPKDRFSAERLKGVDSTLKIQPAELGDSAMYLCASSFGPFTEAFFGQGTRLTVV.

The chain recombines TRBV10-1 with TRBJ1-1, with a tentative D call TRBD1 (5 bases). Germline assignment: CDR1 WNHNN and CDR2 SYGVQD (reference sequence). V was shortened by 2 bases and J by 5 bases, with 15 bases between the two germline ends. The CDR3 sequence is 15 residues long. CDR3: CASSEIRQGRTEAFF. DNA for the CDR3: TGCGCCAGCAGTGAGATAAGGCAGGGCCGGACTGAAGCTTTCTTT.